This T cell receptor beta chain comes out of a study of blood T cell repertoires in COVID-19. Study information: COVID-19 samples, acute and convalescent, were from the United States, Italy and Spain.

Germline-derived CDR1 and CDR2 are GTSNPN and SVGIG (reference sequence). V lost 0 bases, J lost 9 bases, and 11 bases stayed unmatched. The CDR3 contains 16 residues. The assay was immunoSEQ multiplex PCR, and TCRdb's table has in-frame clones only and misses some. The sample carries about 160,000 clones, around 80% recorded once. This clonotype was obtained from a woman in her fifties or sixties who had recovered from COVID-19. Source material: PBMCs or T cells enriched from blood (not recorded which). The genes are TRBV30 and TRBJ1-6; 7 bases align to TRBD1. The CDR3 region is CAWSVPTTGLPSPLHF. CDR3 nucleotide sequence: TGTGCCTGGAGTGTACCGACGACAGGGTTACCTTCACCCCTCCACTTT.